This TCR beta chain comes out of a study of technical replicates of blood from a few donors. The germline V gene has CDR1 MGHDK and CDR2 SYGVNS. The CDR3 has 12 amino acids. Trimming took 6 bases from V and 10 from J, leaving 13 bases between them. Profiling relied on immunoSEQ multiplex PCR, and the TCRdb table lists in-frame clones only, not all of them. The sample consists of approximately 85,000 clones, about 94% of them appearing once. The sequenced sample was T cells isolated from PBMCs. V gene TRBV25-1 combines with J gene TRBJ2-1; D might be TRBD2 (6 bases). This receptor was obtained from a human donor in good health. For the CDR3, the DNA is TGTGCCAGCAGCCTCCTCCTAGCGGAGCAGTTCTTC. Its translation is CASSLLLAEQFF.